This T cell receptor (beta chain) was recovered during a study of cytomegalovirus exposure and HLA in healthy donors. Study-wide results and limits: TCR beta chains associated with HLA were, in a later analysis, more clonally expanded than equally common others. Presence/absence analyses assumed roughly uniform sequencing depth across donors, which may not hold.

At sampling all donors were nominally healthy, likely with unrecorded immune exposures. In the PCR, 60 Vbeta and 13 Jbeta primers were used. Study processing details: There were about 80 million unique TCR beta chains by a later count, and approximately 12 million of them were shared. Produced via immunoSEQ multiplex PCR; TCRdb's table is partial and in-frame only. D and trimming were read from the DNA, whereas the V and J calls and clone size are those reported in that table. Of about 43,000 clones in the sample, about 64% were seen once. V shed 4 bases, J shed 1 base, and the junction held 2 bases outside the gene matches. This CDR3 spans 17 amino acids. Germline V gives CDR1 LNHDA, CDR2 SQIVND (reference sequence). A note on this clone: Its antigen is as yet unknown.

The clonotype originates from a man aged 60 to 69 in good health and CMV-seropositive. Sequences were obtained from PBMCs. J is TRBJ2-6 and V is TRBV19; 12 nucleotides line up with TRBD2. CDR3 sequence (DNA): TGTGCCAGTAGTAAGACTAGCGGGAGATCTGGGGCCAACGTCCTGACTTTC. This encodes CASSKTSGRSGANVLTF.